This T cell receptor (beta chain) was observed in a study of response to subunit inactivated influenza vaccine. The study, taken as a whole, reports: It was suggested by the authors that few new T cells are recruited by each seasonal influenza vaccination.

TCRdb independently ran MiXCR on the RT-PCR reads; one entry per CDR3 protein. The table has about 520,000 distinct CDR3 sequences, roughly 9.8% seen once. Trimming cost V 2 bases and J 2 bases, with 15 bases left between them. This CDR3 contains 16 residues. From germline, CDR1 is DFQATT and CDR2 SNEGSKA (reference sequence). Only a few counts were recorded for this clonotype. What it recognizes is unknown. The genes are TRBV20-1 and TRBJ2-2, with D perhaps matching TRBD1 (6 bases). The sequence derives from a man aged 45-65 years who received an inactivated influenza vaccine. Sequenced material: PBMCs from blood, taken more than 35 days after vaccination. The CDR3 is CSARTLTGTNTGELFF. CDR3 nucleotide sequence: TGCAGTGCTAGAACCCTAACAGGGACCAACACCGGGGAGCTGTTTTTT.